This T cell receptor (beta chain) was sequenced for a study of T-cell memory formation after mild COVID-19. One entry per CDR3 protein, called by TCRdb with MiXCR from the 5' RACE reads. The table shows more than 300,000 distinct CDR3 sequences, with roughly 20% occurring only once. Germline V CDR1 and CDR2: SGHTA, FQGTGA. This CDR3 spans 15 amino acids. V gave up 5 bases and J gave up 5 bases, with 18 bases separating them. This clonotype was found many times. The V call is TRBV7-3, the J call TRBJ2-5, with D possibly being TRBD1 or TRBD2 (5 bases each). This TCR was sampled from a man younger than 35 who had mild COVID-19 (a few samples of this study predate the infection). Cell type and time point are not known. The sequenced sample was PBMCs or a T cell subset sorted from them (not recorded which). As DNA, the CDR3 is TGTGCCAGCAGCGTAGGGGTGGCGGGCGGGGAGACCCAGTACTTC. It specifies CASSVGVAGGETQYF.